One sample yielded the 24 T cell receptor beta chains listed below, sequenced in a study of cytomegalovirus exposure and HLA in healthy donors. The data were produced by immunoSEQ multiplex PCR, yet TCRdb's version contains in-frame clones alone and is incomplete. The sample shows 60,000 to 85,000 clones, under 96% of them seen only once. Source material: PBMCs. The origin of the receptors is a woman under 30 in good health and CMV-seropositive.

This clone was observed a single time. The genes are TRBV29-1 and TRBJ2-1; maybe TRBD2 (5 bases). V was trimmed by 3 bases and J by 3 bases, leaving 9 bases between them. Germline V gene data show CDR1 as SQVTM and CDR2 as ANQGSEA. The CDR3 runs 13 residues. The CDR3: CSVEELVYNEQFF. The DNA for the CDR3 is TGCAGCGTTGAGGAACTAGTCTACAATGAGCAGTTCTTC.

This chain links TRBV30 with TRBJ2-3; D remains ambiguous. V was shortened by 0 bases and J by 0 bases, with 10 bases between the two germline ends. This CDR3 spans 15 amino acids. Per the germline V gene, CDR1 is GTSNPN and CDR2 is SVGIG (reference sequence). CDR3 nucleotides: TGTGCCTGGAGTGTACGAAGAGATAGCACAGATACGCAGTATTTT. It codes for CAWSVRRDSTDTQYF.

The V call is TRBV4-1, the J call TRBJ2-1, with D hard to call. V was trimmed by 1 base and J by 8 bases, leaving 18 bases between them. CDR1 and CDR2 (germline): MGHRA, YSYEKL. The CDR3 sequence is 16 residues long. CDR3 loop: CASSQVNLVAVDEQFF. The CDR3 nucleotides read TGCGCCAGCAGCCAAGTCAATCTAGTGGCGGTGGATGAGCAGTTCTTC.

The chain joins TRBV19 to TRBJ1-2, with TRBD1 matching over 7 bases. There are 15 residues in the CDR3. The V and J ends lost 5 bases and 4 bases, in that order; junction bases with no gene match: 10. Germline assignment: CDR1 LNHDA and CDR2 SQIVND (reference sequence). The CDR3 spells CASSSLTGMVYGYTF. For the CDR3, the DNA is TGTGCCAGTAGTTCCCTGACAGGGATGGTCTATGGCTACACCTTC.

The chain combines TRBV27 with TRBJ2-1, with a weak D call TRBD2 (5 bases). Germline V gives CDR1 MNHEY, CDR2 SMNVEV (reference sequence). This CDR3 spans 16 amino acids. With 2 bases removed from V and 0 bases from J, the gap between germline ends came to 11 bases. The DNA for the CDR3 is TGTGCCAGCAGTTTAAGTCTAGCTGTCTCCTACAATGAGCAGTTCTTC. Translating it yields CASSLSLAVSYNEQFF.

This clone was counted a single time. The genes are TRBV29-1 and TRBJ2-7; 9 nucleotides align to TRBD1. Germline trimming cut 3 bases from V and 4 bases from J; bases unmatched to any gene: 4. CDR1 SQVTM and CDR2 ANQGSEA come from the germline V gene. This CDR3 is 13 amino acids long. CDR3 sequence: CSVEGQGLYEQYF. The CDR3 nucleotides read TGCAGCGTTGAGGGACAGGGCCTTTACGAGCAGTACTTC.

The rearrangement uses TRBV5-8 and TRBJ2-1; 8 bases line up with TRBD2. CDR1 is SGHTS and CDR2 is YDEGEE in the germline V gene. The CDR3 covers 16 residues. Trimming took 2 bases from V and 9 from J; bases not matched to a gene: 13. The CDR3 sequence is CASSFLLAGGPGEQFF. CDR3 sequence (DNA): TGTGCCAGCAGCTTTCTACTCGCGGGAGGCCCGGGTGAGCAGTTCTTC.

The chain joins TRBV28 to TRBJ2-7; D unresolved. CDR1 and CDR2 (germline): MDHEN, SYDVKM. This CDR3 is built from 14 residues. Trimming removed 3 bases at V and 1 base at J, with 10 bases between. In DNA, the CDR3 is TGTGCCAGCAGTTTGTGGCACGGGTCCTACGAGCAGTACTTC. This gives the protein CASSLWHGSYEQYF.

CDR3 DNA sequence: TGTGCCAGCAGTTTTCCGGCAGGGGTACAGCCCCAGCATTTT. This sequence encodes CASSFPAGVQPQHF. This chain uses TRBV28 with TRBJ1-5; a possible D gene is TRBD1 (6 bases). The V and J ends lost 3 bases and 7 bases respectively, with 13 bases between them. This CDR3 is 14 amino acids long. CDR1 is MDHEN, CDR2 SYDVKM, per germline.

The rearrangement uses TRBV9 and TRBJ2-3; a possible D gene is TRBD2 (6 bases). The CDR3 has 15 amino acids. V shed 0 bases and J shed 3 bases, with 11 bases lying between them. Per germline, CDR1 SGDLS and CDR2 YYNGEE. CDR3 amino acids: CASSVVGTLTDTQYF. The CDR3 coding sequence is TGTGCCAGCAGCGTAGTTGGGACTTTAACAGATACGCAGTATTTT.

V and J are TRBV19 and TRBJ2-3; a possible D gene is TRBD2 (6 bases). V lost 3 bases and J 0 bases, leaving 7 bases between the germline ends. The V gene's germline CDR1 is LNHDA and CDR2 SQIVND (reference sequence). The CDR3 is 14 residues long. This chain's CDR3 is CASSISGSTDTQYF. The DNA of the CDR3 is TGTGCCAGTAGTATTAGCGGTAGCACAGATACGCAGTATTTT.

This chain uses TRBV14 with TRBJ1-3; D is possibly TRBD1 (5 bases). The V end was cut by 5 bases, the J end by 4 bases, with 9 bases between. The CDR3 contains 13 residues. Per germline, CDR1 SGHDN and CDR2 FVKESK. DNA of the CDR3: TGTGCCAGCAGCGTCGGACACGGAAACACCATATATTTT. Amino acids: CASSVGHGNTIYF.

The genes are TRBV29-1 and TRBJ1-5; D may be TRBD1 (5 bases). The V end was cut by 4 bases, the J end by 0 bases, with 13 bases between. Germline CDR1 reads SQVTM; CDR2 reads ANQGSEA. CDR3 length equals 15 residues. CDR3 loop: CSVAAGPYSNQPQHF. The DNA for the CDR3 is TGCAGCGTTGCCGCAGGGCCCTATAGCAATCAGCCCCAGCATTTT.

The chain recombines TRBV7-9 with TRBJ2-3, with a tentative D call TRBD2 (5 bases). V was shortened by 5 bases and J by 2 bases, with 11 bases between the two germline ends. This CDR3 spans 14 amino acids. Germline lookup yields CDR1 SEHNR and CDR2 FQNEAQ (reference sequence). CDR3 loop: CASSRGQDTDTQYF. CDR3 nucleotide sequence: TGTGCCAGCAGCCGCGGGCAGGACACAGATACGCAGTATTTT.

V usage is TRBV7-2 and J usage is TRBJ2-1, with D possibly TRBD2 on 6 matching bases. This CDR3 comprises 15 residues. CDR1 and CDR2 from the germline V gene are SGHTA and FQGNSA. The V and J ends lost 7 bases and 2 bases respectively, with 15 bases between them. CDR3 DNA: TGTGCCAGCATCCCGGGGCGGGGCCCCTACAATGAGCAGTTCTTC. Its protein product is CASIPGRGPYNEQFF.

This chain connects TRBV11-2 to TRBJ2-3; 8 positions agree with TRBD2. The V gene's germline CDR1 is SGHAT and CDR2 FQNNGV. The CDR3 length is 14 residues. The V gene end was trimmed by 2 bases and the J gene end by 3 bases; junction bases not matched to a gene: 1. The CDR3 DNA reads TGTGCCAGCAGCTTACCGGGGGGGACAGATACGCAGTATTTT. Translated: CASSLPGGTDTQYF.

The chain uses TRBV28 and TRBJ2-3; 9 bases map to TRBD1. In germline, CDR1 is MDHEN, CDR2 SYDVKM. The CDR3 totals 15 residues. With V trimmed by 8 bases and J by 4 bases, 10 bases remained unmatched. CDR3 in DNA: TGTGCCAGCTTACCCCCACAGGGGGCCCCAGATACGCAGTATTTT. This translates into CASLPPQGAPDTQYF.

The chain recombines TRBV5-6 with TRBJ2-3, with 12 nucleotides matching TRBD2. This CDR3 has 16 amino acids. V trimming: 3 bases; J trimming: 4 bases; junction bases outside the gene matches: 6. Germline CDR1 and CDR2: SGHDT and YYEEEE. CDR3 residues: CASSSTSGRIADTQYF. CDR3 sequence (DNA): TGTGCCAGCAGCTCGACTAGCGGGAGAATTGCAGATACGCAGTATTTT.

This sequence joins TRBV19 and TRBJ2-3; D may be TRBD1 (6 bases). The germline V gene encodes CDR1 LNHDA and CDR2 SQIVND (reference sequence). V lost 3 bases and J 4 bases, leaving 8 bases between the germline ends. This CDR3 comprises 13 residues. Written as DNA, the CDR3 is TGTGCCAGTAGTATTACAGGGTCAGATACGCAGTATTTT. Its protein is CASSITGSDTQYF.

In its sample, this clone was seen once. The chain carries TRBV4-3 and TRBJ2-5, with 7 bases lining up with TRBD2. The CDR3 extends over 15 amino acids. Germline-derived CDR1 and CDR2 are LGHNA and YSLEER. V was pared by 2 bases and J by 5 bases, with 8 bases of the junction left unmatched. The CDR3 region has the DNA TGCGCCAGCAGCCAATCCAGGACTAGTTTGGAGACCCAGTACTTC. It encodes CASSQSRTSLETQYF.

CDR3 residues: CASSLGPSTGQETQYF. CDR3 bases: TGTGCCAGCAGCTTAGGCCCTAGCACCGGCCAAGAGACCCAGTACTTC. V gene TRBV7-3 combines with J gene TRBJ2-5; maybe TRBD2 (5 bases). CDR1 is SGHTA and CDR2 is FQGTGA in the germline V gene. Trimming left V 2 bases short and J 1 base short, with 14 bases between. This CDR3 is 16 amino acids long.

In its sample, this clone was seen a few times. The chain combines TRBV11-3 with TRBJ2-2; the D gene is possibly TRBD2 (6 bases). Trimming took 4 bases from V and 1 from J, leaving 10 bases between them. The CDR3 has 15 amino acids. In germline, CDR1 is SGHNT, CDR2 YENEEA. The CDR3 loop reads CASSSGSGNTGELFF. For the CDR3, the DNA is TGTGCCAGCAGCTCCGGGAGTGGGAACACCGGGGAGCTGTTTTTT.

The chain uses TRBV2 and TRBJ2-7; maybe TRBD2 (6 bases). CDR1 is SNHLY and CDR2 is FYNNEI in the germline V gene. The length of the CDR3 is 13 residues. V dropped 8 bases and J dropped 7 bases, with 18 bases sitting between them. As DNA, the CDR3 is TGTGCCAGCGGCAAGGACTACGGCAGGGAGCAGTACTTC. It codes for CASGKDYGREQYF.

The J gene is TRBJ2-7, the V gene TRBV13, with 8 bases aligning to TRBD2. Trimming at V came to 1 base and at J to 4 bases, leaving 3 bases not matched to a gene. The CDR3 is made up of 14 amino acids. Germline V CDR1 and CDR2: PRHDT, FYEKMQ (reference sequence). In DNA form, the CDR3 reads TGTGCCAGCAGCTTAGCGCTAGCGGGTTACGAGCAGTACTTC. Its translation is CASSLALAGYEQYF.